Below, 12 T cell receptor beta chains from the same sample are listed, as sequenced in a study of circulating tumor DNA in untreated peripheral T-cell lymphoma. Sequencing was performed with immunoSEQ multiplex PCR; in TCRdb, only in-frame clones are kept and a portion is missing. The sample includes thousands of clones, about 76% seen only once; the top ten take 15% to 20%. Sequenced: tumor tissue. The receptors originated from a human donor with peripheral T-cell lymphoma.

The sample holds a few counts of this clone. The chain combines TRBV6-7 with TRBJ2-7; D is ambiguous. TRBV6-7 is an ORF for which the function is uncertain. CDR3 length: 11 residues. The V end was cut by 0 bases, the J end by 7 bases, with 4 bases between. CDR3 coding DNA: TGTGCCAGCAGTTACTCGGGGGAGCAGTACTTC. It translates to CASSYSGEQYF.

The chain carries TRBV6-8 and TRBJ1-2, with D possibly being TRBD1 (6 bases). Trimming removed 7 bases at V and 4 bases at J, with 19 bases between. Germline V CDR1 and CDR2: MNHGY, SAAAGT. The CDR3 spans 15 residues. In DNA, the CDR3 is TGTGCCAGCATCCCGCGGGGGGCAAAGGTCTATGGCTACACCTTC. Translated: CASIPRGAKVYGYTF.

The chain combines TRBV19 with TRBJ1-1, with a tentative D call TRBD1 (5 bases). This CDR3 comprises 17 residues. Germline V gives CDR1 LNHDA, CDR2 SQIVND (reference sequence). V was clipped by 5 bases and J by 0 bases, with 19 bases between them. This chain's CDR3 is CASSLDGRGSMNTEAFF. In nucleotides, the CDR3 is TGTGCCAGTAGTCTCGACGGACGGGGCTCCATGAACACTGAAGCTTTCTTT.

The chain couples TRBV11-3 to TRBJ2-5; the D gene is possibly TRBD2 (5 bases). The CDR3 is 15 residues long. V lost 1 base and J lost 0, with 9 bases in between. Germline V CDR1 and CDR2: SGHNT, YENEEA. This CDR3 reads CASSLGGRNQETQYF. In nucleotides, the CDR3 is TGTGCCAGCAGCTTAGGAGGGAGAAACCAAGAGACCCAGTACTTC.

The chain joins TRBV16 to TRBJ2-6; 7 bases line up with TRBD1. The germline V gene encodes CDR1 KGHSY and CDR2 FQNENV. This CDR3 is built from 19 residues. V shed 3 bases, J shed 0 bases, and the junction held 11 bases outside the gene matches. The CDR3 protein is CASSQGPGTAISGANVLTF. CDR3 nucleotide sequence: TGTGCCAGCAGCCAGGGCCCCGGGACAGCTATCTCTGGGGCCAACGTCCTGACTTTC.

This clone was seen more than once but under ten times. This chain uses TRBV19 with TRBJ2-4, with D perhaps TRBD2 (6 bases). Germline loops: CDR1 LNHDA, CDR2 SQIVND (reference sequence). The V end was cut by 5 bases, the J end by 9 bases, with 17 bases between. The CDR3 runs to 14 residues. CDR3 sequence (DNA): TGTGCCAGTAGTTCTTGGGCCCGGGGGAGCATTCAGTACTTC. Translated, it gives CASSSWARGSIQYF.

V and J are TRBV7-2 and TRBJ1-1; D unclear. The CDR3 sequence is 13 residues long. With 0 bases removed from V and 6 bases from J, the gap between germline ends came to 8 bases. Per germline, CDR1 SGHTA and CDR2 FQGNSA. CDR3 loop: CASSLAGRPEAFF. The CDR3 bases are TGTGCCAGCAGCTTAGCGGGGAGGCCTGAAGCTTTCTTT.

Sample share makes this clone medium-sized. The V call is TRBV6-8, the J call TRBJ1-1; no clear D gene. This CDR3 region has 14 residues. Germline V gives CDR1 MNHGY, CDR2 SAAAGT. V was clipped by 1 base and J by 1 base, with 7 bases between them. CDR3 bases: TGTGCCAGCAGTTACTGGAGGTCGAACACTGAAGCTTTCTTT. This encodes CASSYWRSNTEAFF.

This chain connects TRBV6-8 to TRBJ2-5; possible D gene TRBD2, 6 bases. V was clipped by 6 bases and J by 5 bases, with 10 bases between them. This CDR3 has 12 amino acids. Germline lookup yields CDR1 MNHGY and CDR2 SAAAGT. CDR3 in amino acids: CASSGREETQYF. In DNA, the CDR3 is TGTGCCAGCAGCGGACGGGAGGAGACCCAGTACTTC.

This chain links TRBV19 with TRBJ2-7; possibly TRBD1 or TRBD2 for D (6 bases each). V lost 6 bases and J 4 bases, leaving 19 bases between the germline ends. Germline V gene lookup returns CDR1 LNHDA and CDR2 SQIVND (reference sequence). The CDR3 is made up of 15 amino acids. The CDR3 reads CASRRGEQAAYEQYF. CDR3 coding DNA: TGTGCCAGTAGGAGGGGGGAGCAGGCTGCTTACGAGCAGTACTTC.

This clone is classed as medium-sized. The V gene is TRBV28, the J gene TRBJ2-7; 7 bases are shared with TRBD2. This CDR3 contains 19 residues. Germline V lookup: CDR1 MDHEN, CDR2 SYDVKM. Unmatched junction bases numbered 19, after V lost 2 bases and J lost 3 bases. CDR3 sequence reads: CASSLKGQTSPQECYEQYF. The CDR3 DNA follows: TGTGCCAGCAGTTTAAAAGGCCAGACTAGCCCCCAAGAGTGCTACGAGCAGTACTTC.

The CDR3 region has the DNA TGTGCCAGCCTCGGGGGGAGGTGGACTGAAGCTTTCTTT. Amino acid sequence: CASLGGRWTEAFF. The V call is TRBV19, the J call TRBJ1-1; D might be TRBD1 (5 bases). Germline CDR1 is LNHDA and CDR2 is SQIVND (reference sequence). Between the trimmed V and J ends, which lost 9 bases and 5 bases, there was a span of 16 bases. The CDR3 contains 13 residues.